These T cell receptor beta chains were read from a single sample in a study of blood T cell repertoires in COVID-19. Assay used: immunoSEQ multiplex PCR; TCRdb lists only in-frame clones, some missing. The sample carries roughly 80,000 clones, roughly 80% recorded once. What was sequenced was peripheral blood. Every receptor here comes from a woman in her fifties or sixties with acute or convalescent COVID-19. CDR3s include the opening cysteine and the closing phenylalanine or tryptophan. Fields, in order: J gene, clone size, V gene, D gene, CDR3 protein, CDR3 DNA. D genes are given only for firm matches. Size values are once, few and many counts, or a class for expanded clones, and some rows have none.

j_gene: TRBJ2-2
abundance: NA
v_gene: TRBV2
d_gene: TRBD1
CDR3aa: CASRDPGQVNTGELFF
CDR3nt: TGTGCCAGCAGGGACCCGGGACAGGTGAACACCGGGGAGCTGTTTTTT

j_gene: TRBJ1-1
abundance: NA
v_gene: TRBV28
d_gene: NA
CDR3aa: CASSLGATKEAFF
CDR3nt: TGTGCCAGCAGTTTAGGGGCAACGAAAGAAGCTTTCTTT

j_gene: TRBJ2-3
abundance: NA
v_gene: TRBV29-1
d_gene: TRBD2
CDR3aa: CSVLTSGGADTQYF
CDR3nt: TGCAGCGTTTTGACTAGCGGGGGGGCGGATACGCAGTATTTT

j_gene: TRBJ2-5
abundance: NA
v_gene: TRBV2
d_gene: NA
CDR3aa: CASTPAGRETQYF
CDR3nt: TGTGCCAGCACCCCCGCGGGGAGAGAGACCCAGTACTTC

j_gene: TRBJ1-1
abundance: NA
v_gene: TRBV3-1/TRBV3-2
d_gene: NA
CDR3aa: CASSQDAGKRAFF
CDR3nt: TGTGCCAGCAGCCAAGATGCGGGGAAGAGAGCTTTCTTT

j_gene: TRBJ2-3
abundance: few
v_gene: TRBV7-3
d_gene: NA
CDR3aa: CASSLGGGEDTQYF
CDR3nt: TGTGCCAGCAGCTTAGGGGGGGGCGAAGATACGCAGTATTTT

j_gene: TRBJ2-1
abundance: NA
v_gene: TRBV7-8
d_gene: NA
CDR3aa: CASSYRLQGQGFF
CDR3nt: TGTGCCAGCAGCTATAGATTACAGGGCCAAGGATTCTTC

j_gene: TRBJ1-1
abundance: once
v_gene: TRBV3-1/TRBV3-2
d_gene: NA
CDR3aa: CASSQVGQNTEAFF
CDR3nt: TGTGCCAGCAGCCAAGTAGGACAGAACACTGAAGCTTTCTTT

j_gene: TRBJ2-5
abundance: NA
v_gene: TRBV24-1
d_gene: TRBD1
CDR3aa: CATSDYRGETQYF
CDR3nt: TGTGCCACCAGTGATTACAGGGGTGAGACCCAGTACTTC

j_gene: TRBJ1-2
abundance: NA
v_gene: TRBV5-1
d_gene: TRBD1
CDR3aa: CASSLPTGSGRGYTF
CDR3nt: TGCGCCAGCAGCTTGCCGACAGGGTCAGGTCGCGGCTACACCTTC

j_gene: TRBJ1-1
abundance: few
v_gene: TRBV9
d_gene: TRBD1
CDR3aa: CASSGDRVMNTEAFF
CDR3nt: TGTGCCAGCAGCGGCGACAGGGTCATGAACACTGAAGCTTTCTTT

j_gene: TRBJ2-1
abundance: NA
v_gene: TRBV9
d_gene: TRBD2
CDR3aa: CASSVSGLSYNEQFF
CDR3nt: TGTGCCAGCAGTGTTAGCGGGCTCTCCTACAATGAGCAGTTCTTC

j_gene: TRBJ1-4
abundance: NA
v_gene: TRBV29-1
d_gene: NA
CDR3aa: CSVRQGGLGEKLFF
CDR3nt: TGCAGCGTACGCCAGGGAGGGCTCGGCGAAAAACTGTTTTTT

j_gene: TRBJ2-1
abundance: NA
v_gene: TRBV18
d_gene: TRBD1
CDR3aa: CASSPLPGQGVLSSYNEQFF
CDR3nt: TGTGCCAGCTCACCATTACCGGGACAGGGCGTTTTAAGCTCCTACAATGAGCAGTTCTTC

j_gene: TRBJ2-5
abundance: NA
v_gene: TRBV7-2
d_gene: NA
CDR3aa: CASSLDPSYKTQYF
CDR3nt: TGTGCCAGCAGCTTAGATCCCAGTTATAAGACCCAGTACTTC

j_gene: TRBJ2-3
abundance: NA
v_gene: TRBV9
d_gene: NA
CDR3aa: CASRGGTGTDTQYF
CDR3nt: TGTGCCAGCAGAGGGGGTACGGGCACAGATACGCAGTATTTT

j_gene: TRBJ2-3
abundance: NA
v_gene: TRBV7-9
d_gene: NA
CDR3aa: CASSLASEGTQYF
CDR3nt: TGTGCCAGCAGCTTAGCTTCGGAGGGTACGCAGTATTTT

j_gene: TRBJ2-2
abundance: NA
v_gene: TRBV24-1
d_gene: NA
CDR3aa: CATSDSQGPHTNTGELFF
CDR3nt: TGTGCCACCAGTGATTCCCAGGGGCCCCACACGAACACCGGGGAGCTGTTTTTT

j_gene: TRBJ2-3
abundance: NA
v_gene: TRBV3-1/TRBV3-2
d_gene: TRBD1
CDR3aa: CASSYRGSTDTQYF
CDR3nt: TGTGCCAGCAGCTACAGGGGAAGCACAGATACGCAGTATTTT

j_gene: TRBJ2-3
abundance: NA
v_gene: TRBV10-3
d_gene: TRBD1
CDR3aa: CATLDRGLSDTQYF
CDR3nt: TGTGCCACCTTGGACAGGGGGCTATCGGATACGCAGTATTTT

j_gene: TRBJ2-7
abundance: once
v_gene: TRBV6-5
d_gene: NA
CDR3aa: CASSPYREPSYEQYF
CDR3nt: TGTGCCAGCAGCCCGTACAGGGAACCATCCTACGAGCAGTACTTC

j_gene: TRBJ1-5
abundance: once
v_gene: TRBV28
d_gene: TRBD1
CDR3aa: CASTLTGGAYQPQHF
CDR3nt: TGTGCCAGCACCTTAACAGGGGGCGCGTATCAGCCCCAGCATTTT

j_gene: TRBJ2-7
abundance: NA
v_gene: TRBV4-1
d_gene: NA
CDR3aa: CASSERGSYEQYF
CDR3nt: TGCGCCAGCAGCGAAAGGGGTTCCTACGAGCAGTACTTC

j_gene: TRBJ2-5
abundance: NA
v_gene: TRBV6-5
d_gene: TRBD1
CDR3aa: CASSRPGQGLDTQYF
CDR3nt: TGTGCCAGCAGTCGACCGGGACAGGGCCTTGACACCCAGTACTTC

j_gene: TRBJ2-5
abundance: NA
v_gene: TRBV6-2/TRBV6-3
d_gene: TRBD1
CDR3aa: CASSYLKGQAILITQETQYF
CDR3nt: TGTGCCAGCAGTTACCTCAAAGGACAGGCCATCCTCATCACCCAAGAGACCCAGTACTTC

j_gene: TRBJ2-1
abundance: few
v_gene: TRBV7-7
d_gene: TRBD2
CDR3aa: CASSLGLAGVDEQFF
CDR3nt: TGTGCTAGCAGCCTGGGACTCGCGGGGGTCGATGAGCAGTTCTTC

j_gene: TRBJ1-2
abundance: NA
v_gene: TRBV10-3
d_gene: TRBD1
CDR3aa: CATQRGTGGSDYGYTF
CDR3nt: TGTGCCACCCAGCGGGGGACAGGGGGATCGGACTATGGCTACACCTTC

j_gene: TRBJ1-1
abundance: few
v_gene: TRBV3-1/TRBV3-2
d_gene: NA
CDR3aa: CASSQDQGGYTEAFF
CDR3nt: TGTGCCAGCAGCCAAGATCAAGGCGGGTACACTGAAGCTTTCTTT

j_gene: TRBJ1-6
abundance: NA
v_gene: TRBV2
d_gene: TRBD1
CDR3aa: CASSAGQGGSPLHF
CDR3nt: TGTGCCAGCAGCGCGGGACAGGGCGGTTCACCCCTCCACTTT

j_gene: TRBJ2-1
abundance: NA
v_gene: TRBV5-4
d_gene: NA
CDR3aa: CASSLMRGDNEQFF
CDR3nt: TGTGCCAGCAGCTTGATGCGGGGCGACAATGAGCAGTTCTTC

j_gene: TRBJ2-5
abundance: NA
v_gene: TRBV7-9
d_gene: TRBD1
CDR3aa: CASSYGTAQETQYF
CDR3nt: TGTGCCAGCAGCTACGGGACAGCCCAAGAGACCCAGTACTTC

j_gene: TRBJ1-1
abundance: NA
v_gene: TRBV10-3
d_gene: NA
CDR3aa: CAISESEGGISSEAFF
CDR3nt: TGTGCCATCAGTGAGTCGGAGGGGGGGATTTCATCTGAAGCTTTCTTT

j_gene: TRBJ1-4
abundance: NA
v_gene: TRBV6-2/TRBV6-3
d_gene: NA
CDR3aa: CASSLNLRRGEKLFF
CDR3nt: TGTGCCAGCAGCTTAAATCTTAGAAGGGGCGAAAAACTGTTTTTT

j_gene: TRBJ2-7
abundance: NA
v_gene: TRBV28
d_gene: NA
CDR3aa: CASSLSFSGIEQYF
CDR3nt: TGTGCCAGCAGTTTGAGTTTTTCCGGGATAGAGCAGTACTTC

j_gene: TRBJ1-1
abundance: NA
v_gene: TRBV19
d_gene: NA
CDR3aa: CASSISIRQLNTEAFF
CDR3nt: TGTGCCAGTAGTATTTCGATCAGGCAGCTGAACACTGAAGCTTTCTTT

j_gene: TRBJ1-2
abundance: few
v_gene: TRBV30
d_gene: NA
CDR3aa: CAWSVIQGGYTF
CDR3nt: TGTGCCTGGAGTGTAATACAGGGTGGCTACACCTTC

j_gene: TRBJ2-1
abundance: NA
v_gene: TRBV7-9
d_gene: TRBD1
CDR3aa: CASSLASGRGSYNEQFF
CDR3nt: TGTGCCAGCAGCTTAGCGTCGGGCAGGGGGTCCTACAATGAGCAGTTCTTC

j_gene: TRBJ2-7
abundance: few
v_gene: TRBV6-5
d_gene: TRBD2
CDR3aa: CASSYQGLAGPYEQYF
CDR3nt: TGTGCCAGCAGTTATCAGGGACTAGCGGGCCCCTACGAGCAGTACTTC

j_gene: TRBJ1-1
abundance: few
v_gene: TRBV7-2
d_gene: NA
CDR3aa: CASSLGRGSLEAFF
CDR3nt: TGTGCCAGCAGCTTAGGTAGAGGGTCTCTTGAAGCTTTCTTT

j_gene: TRBJ1-1
abundance: NA
v_gene: TRBV10-1
d_gene: NA
CDR3aa: CASSDSLGVSEAFF
CDR3nt: TGCGCCAGCAGTGACAGTCTAGGAGTCTCTGAAGCTTTCTTT

j_gene: TRBJ1-1
abundance: NA
v_gene: TRBV27
d_gene: TRBD1
CDR3aa: CASTTTGTATSEAFF
CDR3nt: TGTGCCAGCACTACAACCGGGACAGCTACCTCTGAAGCTTTCTTT

j_gene: TRBJ1-1
abundance: NA
v_gene: TRBV5-4
d_gene: NA
CDR3aa: CASSLGGRQNTEAFF
CDR3nt: TGTGCCAGCAGCTTGGGGGGGCGGCAGAACACTGAAGCTTTCTTT

j_gene: TRBJ1-1
abundance: NA
v_gene: TRBV5-1
d_gene: NA
CDR3aa: CASSLDPRGRDEAFF
CDR3nt: TGCGCCAGCAGCTTGGACCCCCGGGGTCGGGATGAGGCTTTCTTT

j_gene: TRBJ2-6
abundance: NA
v_gene: TRBV5-1
d_gene: TRBD1
CDR3aa: CASSSDRASGANVLTF
CDR3nt: TGCGCCAGCAGCTCGGACAGGGCCTCTGGGGCCAACGTCCTGACTTTC

j_gene: TRBJ2-1
abundance: NA
v_gene: TRBV30
d_gene: TRBD1
CDR3aa: CAWSSTGTGGKGNEQFF
CDR3nt: TGTGCCTGGAGTTCGACCGGGACAGGGGGTAAAGGGAATGAGCAGTTCTTC

j_gene: TRBJ1-2
abundance: few
v_gene: TRBV5-4
d_gene: TRBD1
CDR3aa: CASSSSRLTGGYGYTF
CDR3nt: TGTGCCAGCAGCTCCTCCCGATTGACAGGGGGTTATGGCTACACCTTC

j_gene: TRBJ1-5
abundance: few
v_gene: TRBV19
d_gene: TRBD1
CDR3aa: CASSRQGPNQPQHF
CDR3nt: TGTGCCAGTAGCAGACAGGGACCAAATCAGCCCCAGCATTTT

j_gene: TRBJ1-5
abundance: NA
v_gene: TRBV6-6
d_gene: TRBD1
CDR3aa: CASMRTGGNQPQHF
CDR3nt: TGTGCCAGCATGCGTACAGGGGGCAATCAGCCCCAGCATTTT

j_gene: TRBJ1-2
abundance: NA
v_gene: TRBV5-1
d_gene: TRBD1
CDR3aa: CASSLEGQGAGYGYTF
CDR3nt: TGCGCCAGCAGCTTGGAGGGACAGGGGGCAGGCTATGGCTACACCTTC

j_gene: TRBJ2-3
abundance: NA
v_gene: TRBV5-1
d_gene: NA
CDR3aa: CASTQMDTQYF
CDR3nt: TGCGCCAGCACCCAAATGGATACGCAGTATTTT

j_gene: TRBJ2-1
abundance: NA
v_gene: TRBV3-1/TRBV3-2
d_gene: TRBD2
CDR3aa: CASSLRTSGVSSYNEQFF
CDR3nt: TGTGCCAGCAGCCTGAGGACTAGCGGTGTTAGCTCCTACAATGAGCAGTTCTTC